This T cell receptor beta chain was sequenced in a study of T-cell reconstitution after alpha-beta-depleted transplantation in children. This clonotype was recorded many times. The trim removed 0 bases at V and 5 bases at J, leaving 4 bases unmatched. This CDR3 has 16 amino acids. Germline loops: CDR1 SGHTA, CDR2 FQGTGA. Preparation of the TCRbeta library used unique molecular identifiers. MiXCR, run by TCRdb on the PCR reads, gives a single entry per CDR3 protein. The sample includes about 340,000 distinct CDR3 sequences, around 10% of them seen just once. The origin of this receptor is a human donor who donated a stem cell graft to a child with acute lymphoblastic leukemia. Sequenced here: PBMCs from the stem cell graft donor, sampled from the stem cell graft. The rearrangement uses TRBV7-3 and TRBJ2-2; 9 nucleotides align to TRBD1. CDR3 amino acids: CASSLTGQGSTGELFF. CDR3 DNA: TGTGCCAGCAGCTTAACAGGACAGGGGTCGACCGGGGAGCTGTTTTTT. Complete variable domain (other parts from reference TRBV7-3 and TRBJ2-2): GAGVSQTPSNKVTEKGKYVELRCDPISGHTALYWYRQSLGQGPEFLIYFQGTGAADDSGLPNDRFFAVRPEGSVSTLKIQRTERGDSAVYLCASSLTGQGSTGELFFGEGSRLTVL.